The 18 T cell receptor beta chains listed next were all sequenced from one sample in a study of blood T cell repertoires in COVID-19. The data were produced by immunoSEQ multiplex PCR, yet TCRdb's version contains in-frame clones alone and is incomplete. The table has approximately 100,000 clones, more than 80% seen once. Specimen: peripheral blood. Receptors originate from an elderly woman with acute or convalescent COVID-19.

CDR3 nucleotide sequence: TGTGCCAGCAGTACCCTGCGGGAGACCCAGTACTTC. Encoded protein: CASSTLRETQYF. The chain combines TRBV6-2 or TRBV6-3 with TRBJ2-5; D is ambiguous. CDR3 length: 12 amino acids. CDR1 is MNHEY, CDR2 SVGEGT, per germline. V was pared by 5 bases and J by 5 bases, with 9 bases between.

The V call is TRBV6-5, the J call TRBJ1-1, with D tentatively TRBD1 (5 bases). In germline, CDR1 is MNHEY, CDR2 SVGAGI. The CDR3 is 14 amino acids. Trimming pared 8 bases from V and 6 bases from J, leaving 19 bases between. CDR3: CASYKAGYPPEAFF. In DNA, the CDR3 is TGTGCCAGCTACAAAGCAGGGTACCCTCCTGAAGCTTTCTTT.

This clone has only a few counts. The genes are TRBV6-5 and TRBJ1-2; a weak D match, TRBD1 (6 bases). This CDR3 has 13 amino acids. The germline CDR1 and CDR2 sequences are MNHEY and SVGAGI. Deletions cut 10 bases from V and 1 base from J, with 13 bases between. CDR3 sequence: CATRTAFNYGYTF. The DNA for the CDR3 is TGTGCCACCCGGACAGCGTTTAACTATGGCTACACCTTC.

This clone came up once. The chain joins TRBV15 to TRBJ2-3; D is perhaps TRBD1 (5 bases). The CDR3 runs to 15 residues. The germline gives CDR1 LNHNV, CDR2 YYDKDF (reference sequence). V lost 0 bases and J 3 bases, leaving 10 bases between the germline ends. The DNA of the CDR3 is TGTGCCACCAGCAGAGATAAGGCAGGGACAGATACGCAGTATTTT. It is translated as CATSRDKAGTDTQYF.

The chain joins TRBV7-9 to TRBJ2-7, with 7 bases fitting TRBD1. Losses at the gene ends were 5 bases for V and 4 bases for J; bases not matched to a gene: 8. There are 14 residues in the CDR3. Germline V gives CDR1 SEHNR, CDR2 FQNEAQ (reference sequence). CDR3: CASSPWDRHYEQYF. CDR3 DNA sequence: TGTGCCAGCAGCCCCTGGGACAGACATTACGAGCAGTACTTC.

CDR3 residues: CASRSIEVKNIQYF. The CDR3 DNA is TGTGCCAGTAGAAGTATTGAGGTCAAAAACATTCAGTACTTC. The chain links TRBV19 to TRBJ2-4; unclear D gene. Trimming shortened V by 6 bases and J by 3 bases, and 12 bases separated the two germline ends. Germline loops: CDR1 LNHDA, CDR2 SQIVND (reference sequence). This CDR3 spans 14 amino acids.

This sequence joins TRBV7-8 and TRBJ2-1; TRBD1 might be the D (6 bases). Trimming pared 5 bases from V and 0 bases from J, leaving 14 bases between. CDR1 and CDR2 from the germline V gene are SGHVS and FQNEAQ. CDR3 length: 16 amino acids. Here the CDR3 DNA reads TGTGCCAGCAGCCAAGGGACATCTAGCTCCTACAATGAGCAGTTCTTC. It specifies CASSQGTSSSYNEQFF.

The rearrangement links TRBV7-8 to TRBJ1-2; 7 nucleotides line up with TRBD1. Per germline, CDR1 SGHVS and CDR2 FQNEAQ. The CDR3 totals 15 residues. J was trimmed by 3 bases and V by 0 bases; bases with no gene match: 4. The CDR3 coding sequence is TGTGCCAGCAGCTTAGCCAGGGGGACGTACTATGGCTACACCTTC. This sequence encodes CASSLARGTYYGYTF.

This sequence joins TRBV28 and TRBJ2-7; D perhaps matches TRBD1 (5 bases). CDR3 length: 11 residues. V was cut by 9 bases and J by 5 bases, with 11 bases left in between. Germline V gene data show CDR1 as MDHEN and CDR2 as SYDVKM. CDR3 nucleotides: TGTGCCAGTTCCAGGGTGCACGAGCAGTACTTC. This codes for CASSRVHEQYF.

CDR3: CSASVQTGGHEQYF. The CDR3 nucleotides read TGCAGTGCTAGTGTCCAGACAGGGGGGCACGAGCAGTACTTC. The chain is built from TRBV20-1 and TRBJ2-7, with 9 bases aligning to TRBD1. Germline-derived CDR1 and CDR2 are DFQATT and SNEGSKA (reference sequence). There are 14 residues in the CDR3. The J segment lost 5 bases and the V segment lost 3 bases, leaving 8 bases of the junction unmatched.

The chain couples TRBV5-1 to TRBJ2-1, with 8 positions matching TRBD1. From germline, CDR1 is SGHRS and CDR2 YFSETQ. The CDR3 runs 15 residues. J was trimmed by 5 bases and V by 2 bases; bases with no gene match: 6. In nucleotides, the CDR3 is TGCGCCAGCAGCTTACTTACGACAGGGGACAATGAGCAGTTCTTC. The encoded protein is CASSLLTTGDNEQFF. Filled out from reference TRBV5-1 and TRBJ2-1, the complete variable domain reads KAGVTQTPRYLIKTRGQQVTLSCSPISGHRSVSWYQQTPGQGLQFLFEYFSETQRNKGNFPGRFSGRQFSNSRSEMNVSTLELGDSALYLCASSLLTTGDNEQFFGPGTRLTVL.

The J gene is TRBJ2-3, the V gene TRBV30, with 13 positions matching TRBD2. The ends lost 5 bases at V and 2 bases at J; junction bases unmatched: 13. The CDR3 loop spans 18 amino acids. CDR1 and CDR2 from the germline V gene are GTSNPN and SVGIG (reference sequence). The CDR3 DNA reads as TGTGCCTGGGGCCCCGGACTAGCGGGGGCCTTCCCCACAGATACGCAGTATTTT. This codes for CAWGPGLAGAFPTDTQYF.

This rearrangement joins TRBV28 to TRBJ2-2; 8 bases are a match to TRBD1. Germline V gene data show CDR1 as MDHEN and CDR2 as SYDVKM. J lost 7 bases, V lost 8 bases, and 9 bases had no gene match. The CDR3 totals 14 residues. The CDR3 loop reads CASALPGGHGELFF. The DNA of the CDR3 is TGTGCCAGCGCCCTCCCAGGGGGCCACGGGGAGCTGTTTTTT.

This sequence joins TRBV10-3 and TRBJ1-1, with 12 bases aligning to TRBD1. V lost 2 bases to trimming and J lost 6 bases; unmatched junction nucleotides: 7. Germline-derived CDR1 and CDR2 are ENHRY and SYGVKD. The CDR3 consists of 16 residues. The CDR3 region has the DNA TGTGCCATCAGTGAGGCCGGGACAGGGGGCAACGCTGAAGCTTTCTTT. As protein: CAISEAGTGGNAEAFF.

The genes are TRBV28 and TRBJ2-1, with 7 bases fitting TRBD2. The CDR3 consists of 17 residues. V lost 4 bases, J lost 8 bases, and 17 bases stayed unmatched. The germline V gene has CDR1 MDHEN and CDR2 SYDVKM. CDR3 sequence (DNA): TGTGCCAGCAGTTCGGGAAGCAGCGGGACTTGGGTAGATGAGCAGTTCTTC. Translating gives CASSSGSSGTWVDEQFF.

The chain uses TRBV4-1 and TRBJ2-7; 9 bases are shared with TRBD1. This CDR3 is built from 14 residues. V was pared by 5 bases and J by 5 bases, with 7 bases of the junction left unmatched. The germline CDR1 and CDR2 sequences are MGHRA and YSYEKL. CDR3 sequence reads: CASSSGQGRDEQYF. Here the CDR3 DNA reads TGCGCCAGCAGCTCGGGACAGGGTCGCGACGAGCAGTACTTC.

This rearrangement joins TRBV19 to TRBJ2-3; 7 bases are shared with TRBD1. This CDR3 has 15 amino acids. The V segment lost 3 bases and the J segment 4 bases; nucleotides outside the gene matches: 7. The germline V gene encodes CDR1 LNHDA and CDR2 SQIVND (reference sequence). The CDR3 DNA reads as TGTGCCAGTAGTATGGGACAGCATCGCGCAGATACGCAGTATTTT. It codes for CASSMGQHRADTQYF.

V and J are TRBV10-1 and TRBJ2-7, with 9 bases that match TRBD1. The CDR3 has 16 amino acids. Germline values: CDR1 WNHNN, CDR2 SYGVQD (reference sequence). After removal of 1 base from V and 4 bases from J, the junction contained 8 bases not matched to a gene. DNA of the CDR3: TGCGCCAGCAGTGAGTTTTCCGGGACAGGGTCGTACGAGCAGTACTTC. It codes for CASSEFSGTGSYEQYF.